This T cell receptor (beta chain) originates from a study of read filtering for tumor transcriptome and immune sequencing. Study information: The cohort had over 16 men and approximately 13 women aged roughly 45 to 90, mean about 66 years.

This clonotype was observed at least ten times. Its target is unknown. This library used around 0.4 ug RNA and molecular barcoded adaptors spanning alpha/delta and beta/gamma chains. Using its own MiXCR run on the reads, TCRdb lists one record per CDR3 protein. The table records about 93,000 distinct CDR3 sequences, 20% to 25% of them present only once. Germline CDR1 SGHAT, CDR2 FQNNGV. This CDR3 is 14 amino acids long. Trimming removed 5 bases from V and 7 bases from J; junction bases left unmatched: 6. Whole-study results and caveats: The CD138-negative fraction was mixed bone marrow immune cells, not pure T cells.

This receptor was identified in a donor over 35 with multiple myeloma. The chain couples TRBV11-2 to TRBJ2-2; 8 bases fit TRBD2. The sequenced sample was a population of CD138-negative cells sorted from bone marrow. The CDR3 nucleotides read TGTGCCAGCAGCAAGGGGACTAGTCACGGGGAGCTGTTTTTT. Protein product: CASSKGTSHGELFF.